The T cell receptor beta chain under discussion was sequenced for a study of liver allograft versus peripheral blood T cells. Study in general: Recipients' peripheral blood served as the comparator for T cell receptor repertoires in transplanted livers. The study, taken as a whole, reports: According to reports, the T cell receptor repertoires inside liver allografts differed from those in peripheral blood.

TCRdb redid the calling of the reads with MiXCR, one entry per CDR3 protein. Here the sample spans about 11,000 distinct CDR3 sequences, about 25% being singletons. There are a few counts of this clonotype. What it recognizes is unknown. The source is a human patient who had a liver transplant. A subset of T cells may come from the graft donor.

The CDR3 here is CSARGTGAYSPLHF. The CDR3 DNA follows: TGCAGTGCTAGGGGGACAGGGGCCTATTCACCCCTCCACTTT. The chain has TRBV20-1 and TRBJ1-6, with TRBD1 matching over 10 bases. The trim removed 3 bases at V and 8 bases at J, leaving 4 bases unmatched. The CDR3 covers 14 residues. From germline, CDR1 is DFQATT and CDR2 SNEGSKA (reference sequence).